The source of this T cell receptor beta chain is a study of T cell responses to AZD1222 COVID-19 vaccine. As concerns this clone: The antigen remains undetermined.

The CDR3 covers 15 residues. V lost 0 bases to trimming and J lost 0 bases, with 9 bases between them. Germline V gene sequence: CDR1 LGHNA, CDR2 YSLEER. Notes on the study in general: Regions 160-218 and 743-854 dominated among vaccine-associated CD4 TCRs spanning spike. Possibly, clonal diversity was underestimated; donors were largely white British and included more females. Nearly half of spike-specific TCRs reportedly target unmutated variant regions.

TCRdb keeps only in-frame clones here, not all; method: immunoSEQ multiplex PCR. The sample holds 150,000 or so clones; about nine tenths are singletons and the top ten take around 4.9%. The chain carries TRBV4-3 and TRBJ2-7; D gene unclear. The receptor's source is an adult in good health. The sample here was peripheral blood, taken on day 0 of AZD1222 vaccination. The CDR3 sequence: CASSQEVSYSYEQYF. The DNA for the CDR3 is TGCGCCAGCAGCCAAGAGGTTAGCTACTCCTACGAGCAGTACTTC.